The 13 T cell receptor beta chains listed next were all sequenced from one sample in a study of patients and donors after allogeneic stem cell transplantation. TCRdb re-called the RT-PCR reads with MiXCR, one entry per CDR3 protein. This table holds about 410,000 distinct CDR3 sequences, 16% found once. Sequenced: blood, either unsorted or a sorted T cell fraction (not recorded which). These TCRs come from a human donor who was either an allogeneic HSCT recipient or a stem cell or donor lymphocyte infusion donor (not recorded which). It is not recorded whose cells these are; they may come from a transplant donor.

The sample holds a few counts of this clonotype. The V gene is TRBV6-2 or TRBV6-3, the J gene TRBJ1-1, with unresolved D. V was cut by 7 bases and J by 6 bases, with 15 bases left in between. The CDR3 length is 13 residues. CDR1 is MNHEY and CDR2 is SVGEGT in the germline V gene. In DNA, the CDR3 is TGTGCCAGCACCGGGCTCCCTAGAGCTGAAGCTTTCTTT. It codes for CASTGLPRAEAFF.

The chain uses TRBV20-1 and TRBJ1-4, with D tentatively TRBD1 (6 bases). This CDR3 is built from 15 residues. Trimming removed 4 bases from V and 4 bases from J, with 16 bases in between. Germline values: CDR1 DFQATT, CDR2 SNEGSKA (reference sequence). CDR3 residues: CSAKNLQGFNEKLFF. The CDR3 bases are TGCAGTGCTAAAAACCTACAGGGCTTTAATGAAAAACTGTTTTTT.

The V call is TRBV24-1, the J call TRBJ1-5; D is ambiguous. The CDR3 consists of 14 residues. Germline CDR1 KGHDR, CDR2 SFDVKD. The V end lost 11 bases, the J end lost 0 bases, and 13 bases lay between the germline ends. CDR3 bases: TGTGCCAGTACCAAGGAAGATAGCAATCAGCCCCAGCATTTT. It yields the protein CASTKEDSNQPQHF.

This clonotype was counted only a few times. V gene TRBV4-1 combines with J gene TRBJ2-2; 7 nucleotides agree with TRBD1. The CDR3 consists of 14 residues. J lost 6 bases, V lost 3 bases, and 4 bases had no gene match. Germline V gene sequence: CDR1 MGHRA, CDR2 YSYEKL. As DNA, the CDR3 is TGCGCCAGCAGCCAGATCGGGACAGCCGGGGAGCTGTTTTTT. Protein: CASSQIGTAGELFF.

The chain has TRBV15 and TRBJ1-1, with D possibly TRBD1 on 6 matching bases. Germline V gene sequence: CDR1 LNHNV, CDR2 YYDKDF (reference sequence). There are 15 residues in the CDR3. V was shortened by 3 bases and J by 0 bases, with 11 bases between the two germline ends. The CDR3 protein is CATSSPGHLNTEAFF. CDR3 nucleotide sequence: TGTGCCACCAGCAGTCCGGGACACTTGAACACTGAAGCTTTCTTT.

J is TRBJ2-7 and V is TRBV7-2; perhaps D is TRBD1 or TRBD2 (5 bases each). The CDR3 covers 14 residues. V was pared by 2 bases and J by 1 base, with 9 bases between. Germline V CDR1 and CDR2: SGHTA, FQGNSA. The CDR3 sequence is CASSLHGASYEQYF. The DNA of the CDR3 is TGTGCCAGCAGCTTACACGGGGCATCCTACGAGCAGTACTTC.

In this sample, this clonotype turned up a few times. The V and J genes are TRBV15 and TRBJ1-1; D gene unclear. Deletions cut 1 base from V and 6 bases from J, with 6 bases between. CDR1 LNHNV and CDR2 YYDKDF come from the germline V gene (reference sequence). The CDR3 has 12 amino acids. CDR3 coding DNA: TGTGCCACCAGCAGAGTCTCTTCTGAAGCTTTCTTT. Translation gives CATSRVSSEAFF.

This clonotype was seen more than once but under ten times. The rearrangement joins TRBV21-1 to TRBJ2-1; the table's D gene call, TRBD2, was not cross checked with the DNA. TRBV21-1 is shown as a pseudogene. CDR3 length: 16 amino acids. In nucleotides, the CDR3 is TGTGCCAGCAGCAAAGCGTTTGGGCCCCAGGGCAATGAGCAGTTCTTC. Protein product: CASSKAFGPQGNEQFF.

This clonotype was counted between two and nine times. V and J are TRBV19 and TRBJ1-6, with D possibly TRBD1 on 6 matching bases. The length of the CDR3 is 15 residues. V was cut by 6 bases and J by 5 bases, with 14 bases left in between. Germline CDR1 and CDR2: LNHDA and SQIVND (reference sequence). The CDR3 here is CASSLGGHNNSPLHF. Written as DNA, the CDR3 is TGTGCCAGTAGCTTGGGGGGCCATAATAATTCACCCCTCCACTTT.

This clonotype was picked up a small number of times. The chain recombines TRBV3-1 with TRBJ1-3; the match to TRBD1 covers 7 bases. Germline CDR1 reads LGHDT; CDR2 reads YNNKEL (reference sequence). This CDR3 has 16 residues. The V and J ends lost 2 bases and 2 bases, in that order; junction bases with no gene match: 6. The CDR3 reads CASSQHPTGAGNTIYF. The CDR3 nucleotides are TGTGCCAGCAGCCAACACCCCACAGGGGCTGGAAACACCATATATTTT.

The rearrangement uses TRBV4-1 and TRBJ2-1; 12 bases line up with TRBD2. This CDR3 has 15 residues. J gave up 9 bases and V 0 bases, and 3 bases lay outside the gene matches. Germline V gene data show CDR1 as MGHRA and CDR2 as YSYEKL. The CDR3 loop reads CASSQEWGLAGEQFF. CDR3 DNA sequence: TGCGCCAGCAGCCAAGAGTGGGGACTAGCGGGTGAGCAGTTCTTC.

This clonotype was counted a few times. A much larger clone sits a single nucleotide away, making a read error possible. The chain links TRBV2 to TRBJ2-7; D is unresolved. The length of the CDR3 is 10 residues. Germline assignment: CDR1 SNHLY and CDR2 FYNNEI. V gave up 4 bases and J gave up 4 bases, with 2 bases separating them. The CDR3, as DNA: TGTGCCAGCAGTGCGTACGAGCAGTACTTC. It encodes CASSAYEQYF.

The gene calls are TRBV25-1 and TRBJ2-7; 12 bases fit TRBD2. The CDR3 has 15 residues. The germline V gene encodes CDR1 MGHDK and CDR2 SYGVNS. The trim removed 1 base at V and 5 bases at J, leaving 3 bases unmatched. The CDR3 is CASSELGLAGNEQYF. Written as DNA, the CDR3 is TGTGCCAGCAGTGAATTAGGACTAGCGGGAAACGAGCAGTACTTC.